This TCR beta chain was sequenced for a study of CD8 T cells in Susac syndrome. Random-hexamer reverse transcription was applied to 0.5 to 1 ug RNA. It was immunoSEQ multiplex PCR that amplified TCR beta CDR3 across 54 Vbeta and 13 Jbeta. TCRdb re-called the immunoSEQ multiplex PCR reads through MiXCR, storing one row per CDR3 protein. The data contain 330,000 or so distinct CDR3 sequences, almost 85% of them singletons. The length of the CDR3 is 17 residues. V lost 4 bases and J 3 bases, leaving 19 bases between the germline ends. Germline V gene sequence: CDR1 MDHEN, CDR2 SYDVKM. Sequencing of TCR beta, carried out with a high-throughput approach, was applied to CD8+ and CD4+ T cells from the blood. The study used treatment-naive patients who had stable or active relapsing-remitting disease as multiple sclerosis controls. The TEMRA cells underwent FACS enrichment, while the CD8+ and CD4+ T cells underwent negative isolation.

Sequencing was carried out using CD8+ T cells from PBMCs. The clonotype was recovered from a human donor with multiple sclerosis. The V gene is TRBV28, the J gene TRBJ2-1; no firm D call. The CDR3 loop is CASSSPRRESLYNEQFF. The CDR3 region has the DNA TGTGCCAGCAGTTCGCCGCGCCGCGAGAGCCTCTACAATGAGCAGTTCTTC.